One and the same sample provided the 25 T cell receptor beta chains below, sequenced in a study of blood T cell repertoires in COVID-19. Repertoires were generated with immunoSEQ multiplex PCR, while TCRdb's copy carries only in-frame clones and drops some. The sample shows 350,000 to 550,000 clones, 80% to 90% of them seen only once. Source material: peripheral blood. These TCRs come from a woman aged 30 to 39 with acute or convalescent COVID-19.

The V gene is TRBV2, the J gene TRBJ2-5, with a weak D call TRBD2 (6 bases). This CDR3 is 12 amino acids long. With 3 bases removed from V and 7 bases from J, the gap between germline ends came to 9 bases. CDR1 and CDR2 from the germline V gene are SNHLY and FYNNEI. This chain's CDR3 is CASSEEGATQYF. CDR3 coding DNA: TGTGCCAGCAGTGAGGAGGGCGCGACCCAGTACTTC.

The V gene is TRBV2, the J gene TRBJ2-7, with unresolved D. Per the germline V gene, CDR1 is SNHLY and CDR2 is FYNNEI. This CDR3 is built from 14 residues. V shed 2 bases and J shed 3 bases, with 11 bases lying between them. The CDR3 reads CASSEISPGYEQYF. DNA of the CDR3: TGTGCCAGCAGTGAAATCTCCCCCGGCTACGAGCAGTACTTC.

The chain recombines TRBV28 with TRBJ1-5; a possible D gene is TRBD1 (6 bases). The V end was cut by 6 bases, the J end by 0 bases, with 24 bases between. The CDR3 sequence is 19 residues long. Germline V lookup: CDR1 MDHEN, CDR2 SYDVKM. Written as DNA, the CDR3 is TGTGCCAGCAGACGAGGGCTTTTGGACAGTCTATTTAGCAATCAGCCCCAGCATTTT. It yields the protein CASRRGLLDSLFSNQPQHF.

V is TRBV27 and J is TRBJ2-7, with D perhaps TRBD1 (5 bases). Germline V gene data show CDR1 as MNHEY and CDR2 as SMNVEV (reference sequence). V lost 5 bases and J 6 bases, leaving 17 bases between the germline ends. The CDR3 length is 14 residues. The DNA of the CDR3 is TGTGCCAGCAGTCTCGACAGATTTACCCTCGAGCAGTACTTC. This translates into CASSLDRFTLEQYF.

The J gene is TRBJ1-2, the V gene TRBV4-1, with D possibly matching TRBD1 (6 bases). This CDR3 spans 15 amino acids. Germline lookup yields CDR1 MGHRA and CDR2 YSYEKL. V lost 4 bases and J lost 4, with 16 bases in between. CDR3 nucleotide sequence: TGCGCCAGCAGCCGCAACAGGGAGTCACTCTATGGCTACACCTTC. Its protein product is CASSRNRESLYGYTF.

The CDR3, as DNA: TGTGCCAGCAGCTTAGTTGGTCAGGGATCCTACGAGCAGTACTTC. Amino acid sequence: CASSLVGQGSYEQYF. The genes are TRBV7-8 and TRBJ2-7, with a tentative D call TRBD1 (5 bases). Germline V gives CDR1 SGHVS, CDR2 FQNEAQ. This CDR3 has 15 amino acids. Between the trimmed V and J ends, which lost 1 base and 1 base, there was a span of 11 bases. The entire variable domain, with the rest obtained from reference TRBV7-8 and TRBJ2-7, is as follows: GAGVSQSPRYKVAKRGQDVALRCDPISGHVSLFWYQQALGQGPEFLTYFQNEAQLDKSGLPSDRFFAERPEGSVSTLKIQRTQQEDSAVYLCASSLVGQGSYEQYFGPGTRLTVT.

In DNA, the CDR3 is TGTGCCATCAGTGAGTCCAGAACGACAGGGGGTAACAATCAGCCCCAGCATTTT. This sequence encodes CAISESRTTGGNNQPQHF. The genes are TRBV10-3 and TRBJ1-5, with TRBD1 identical over 9 bases. The CDR3 runs to 18 residues. Germline V lookup: CDR1 ENHRY, CDR2 SYGVKD. V dropped 0 bases and J dropped 3; count of bases not matched to a gene: 9.

The rearrangement joins TRBV10-1 to TRBJ1-5, with D possibly TRBD1 on 6 matching bases. V lost 10 bases to trimming and J lost 4 bases, with 20 bases between them. The CDR3 has 15 amino acids. Germline-derived CDR1 and CDR2 are WNHNN and SYGVQD (reference sequence). CDR3 nucleotides: TGCGCCACACGTATTACTCGGGACACAAATCAGCCCCAGCATTTT. Translation gives CATRITRDTNQPQHF.

The chain couples TRBV6-1 to TRBJ1-6; D possibly corresponds to TRBD1 (5 bases). V lost 3 bases, J lost 7 bases, and 7 bases lay in between. The CDR3 is 13 amino acids. Germline V gene lookup returns CDR1 MNHNS and CDR2 SASEGT. This CDR3 reads CASSDRTNSPLHF. The CDR3 DNA follows: TGTGCCAGCAGTGATCGGACAAATTCACCCCTCCACTTT.

This chain links TRBV25-1 with TRBJ1-2; no clear D. Germline V gene lookup returns CDR1 MGHDK and CDR2 SYGVNS. The CDR3 runs to 14 residues. The V end lost 0 bases, the J end lost 6 bases, and 11 bases lay between the germline ends. CDR3 in amino acids: CASSEYIEQNGYTF. The CDR3 nucleotides read TGTGCCAGCAGTGAATATATAGAACAGAATGGCTACACCTTC.

The chain has TRBV29-1 and TRBJ1-2; a possible D gene is TRBD1 (5 bases). Trimming took off 4 bases at V and 9 bases at J, with 12 bases between the two ends. Germline V gene data show CDR1 as SQVTM and CDR2 as ANQGSEA. CDR3 size: 11 residues. The CDR3 reads CSVVPGVRYTF. As DNA, the CDR3 is TGCAGCGTTGTTCCGGGGGTTCGCTACACCTTC.

The chain combines TRBV7-9 with TRBJ2-1, with TRBD1 matching over 11 bases. This CDR3 comprises 15 residues. Looked up from germline, CDR1 is SEHNR and CDR2 is FQNEAQ (reference sequence). With 2 bases clipped from V and 7 bases from J, the junction kept 4 bases outside the gene matches. CDR3 DNA: TGTGCCAGCAGCTTATTCGGACAGGGGGCGAATGAGCAGTTCTTC. It codes for CASSLFGQGANEQFF.

The chain's CDR3 is CASSKVGQGDPGELFF. Written as DNA, the CDR3 is TGTGCCAGCAGCAAAGTTGGACAGGGAGACCCCGGGGAGCTGTTTTTT. V usage is TRBV21-1 and J usage is TRBJ2-2; the table's TRBD1 call for D was not verified on the DNA. TRBV21-1 is annotated as a pseudogene. The CDR3 sequence is 16 residues long.

V gene TRBV9 combines with J gene TRBJ1-2; weak D call: TRBD1 (6 bases). CDR3 length: 16 residues. The V end lost 3 bases, the J end lost 2 bases, and 17 bases lay between the germline ends. Germline values: CDR1 SGDLS, CDR2 YYNGEE. CDR3 DNA sequence: TGTGCCAGCAGCGGAGAGGGGCCTGGACAGAACTATGGCTACACCTTC. Translation gives CASSGEGPGQNYGYTF.

The chain is built from TRBV30 and TRBJ1-5, with 7 bases matching TRBD1. The CDR3 runs to 17 residues. The V segment lost 0 bases and the J segment 2 bases; nucleotides outside the gene matches: 10. Germline V gene sequence: CDR1 GTSNPN, CDR2 SVGIG (reference sequence). The CDR3 DNA sequence: TGTGCCTGGAGTGTCCCAGGGGGGCGAACGGGCAATCAGCCCCAGCATTTT. Protein sequence: CAWSVPGGRTGNQPQHF.

The rearrangement joins TRBV25-1 to TRBJ1-2; D not certain. CDR3 length: 13 amino acids. V lost 6 bases, J lost 5 bases, and 13 bases lay in between. CDR1 MGHDK and CDR2 SYGVNS come from the germline V gene. The DNA of the CDR3 is TGTGCCAGCAGGTCCGGAGCGGGTTATGGCTACACCTTC. Its translation: CASRSGAGYGYTF.

This clone was counted a few times. This chain links TRBV6-1 with TRBJ1-5, with 7 bases matching TRBD1. Germline V gene data show CDR1 as MNHNS and CDR2 as SASEGT. The CDR3 spans 15 residues. V shed 10 bases, J shed 2 bases, and the junction held 11 bases outside the gene matches. CDR3 bases: TGTGCCACCAATGAACGAACAGGGGGCAATCAGCCCCAGCATTTT. It encodes CATNERTGGNQPQHF.

The chain is built from TRBV29-1 and TRBJ1-2; a weak D match, TRBD1 (5 bases). V was shortened by 5 bases and J by 0 bases, with 13 bases between the two germline ends. The CDR3 is 14 residues long. CDR1 is SQVTM, CDR2 ANQGSEA, per germline. The CDR3 region is CSVWGEEPNYGYTF. DNA for the CDR3: TGCAGCGTTTGGGGGGAGGAACCTAACTATGGCTACACCTTC.

V usage is TRBV6-1 and J usage is TRBJ1-1, with D possibly matching TRBD1 (6 bases). The CDR3 totals 12 residues. The germline V and J ends were trimmed by 2 bases and 11 bases, with 12 bases remaining between them. CDR1 is MNHNS and CDR2 is SASEGT in the germline V gene. The CDR3 sequence: CASSETGRDAFF. The CDR3 region has the DNA TGTGCCAGCAGTGAAACAGGGAGGGATGCTTTCTTT.

V is TRBV2 and J is TRBJ1-2; no reliable D call. V shed 4 bases and J shed 8 bases, with 20 bases lying between them. Germline V lookup: CDR1 SNHLY, CDR2 FYNNEI. The CDR3 has 15 residues. This chain's CDR3 is CASSAPGWQFFGYTF. Written as DNA, the CDR3 is TGTGCCAGCAGTGCGCCTGGCTGGCAGTTTTTCGGCTACACCTTC.

Here the CDR3 reads CASSQGAGYEQYF. CDR3 bases: TGTGCCAGCAGCCAAGGGGCGGGGTACGAGCAGTACTTC. The rearrangement joins TRBV4-2 to TRBJ2-7, with a tentative D call TRBD2 (6 bases). The CDR3 loop spans 13 amino acids. The germline CDR1 and CDR2 sequences are LGHNA and YNFKEQ. Deletions cut 1 base from V and 4 bases from J, with 8 bases between.

The rearrangement links TRBV30 to TRBJ1-1, with TRBD1 matching 10 bases. Per the germline V gene, CDR1 is GTSNPN and CDR2 is SVGIG (reference sequence). This CDR3 has 14 residues. The ends lost 3 bases at V and 10 bases at J; junction bases unmatched: 11. The CDR3 region has the DNA TGTGCCTGGAGCCCAACGGACAGGGGGAGGAGAGCTTTCTTT. Protein product: CAWSPTDRGRRAFF.

The gene calls are TRBV19 and TRBJ2-3, with TRBD1 as a possible D gene (5 bases). Trimming took off 3 bases at V and 4 bases at J, with 8 bases between the two ends. Germline-derived CDR1 and CDR2 are LNHDA and SQIVND (reference sequence). CDR3 length equals 13 residues. CDR3 residues: CASSMLGPDTQYF. CDR3 coding DNA: TGTGCCAGTAGTATGTTGGGGCCAGATACGCAGTATTTT. Looking up the rest from reference TRBV19 and TRBJ2-3 gives the full variable domain: DGGITQSPKYLFRKEGQNVTLSCEQNLNHDAMYWYRQDPGQGLRLIYYSQIVNDFQKGDIAEGYSVSREKKESFPLTVTSAQKNPTAFYLCASSMLGPDTQYFGPGTRLTVL.

In this sample, this clone turned up once. V is TRBV6-2 or TRBV6-3 and J is TRBJ1-2; TRBD1 is a possible D gene (6 bases). CDR1 is MNHEY, CDR2 SVGEGT, per germline. The CDR3 consists of 15 residues. The V gene lost 6 bases and the J gene lost 5 bases, with 19 bases spanning the gap. This CDR3 is CASSSSATGLYGYTF. In DNA, the CDR3 is TGTGCCAGCAGCTCCTCCGCGACAGGCCTGTATGGCTACACCTTC.

The genes are TRBV27 and TRBJ1-2, with TRBD1 matching over 9 bases. This CDR3 has 15 amino acids. Germline-derived CDR1 and CDR2 are MNHEY and SMNVEV (reference sequence). The J segment lost 0 bases and the V segment lost 6 bases, leaving 5 bases of the junction unmatched. The CDR3 spells CASRGTGRANYGYTF. In DNA, the CDR3 is TGTGCCAGCAGAGGGACAGGGAGGGCTAACTATGGCTACACCTTC.